This T cell receptor beta chain was identified during a study of T cells in narcolepsy. Study as a whole: Donors had narcolepsy type 1 or type 2, or were healthy controls.

Germline V gives CDR1 MNHNS, CDR2 SASEGT. Trimming left V 3 bases short and J 4 bases short, with 15 bases between. This CDR3 contains 15 residues. Points on this clone: Its antigen is unidentified.

Study findings and constraints: Blood of same and different patients, but not healthy controls, reportedly held recurring autoreactive clonotypes. Same-patient CSF and blood CD4+ T cell clonotypes included HCRT-specific and TRIB2-specific autoreactive ones. Some memory CD4+ repertoires had no autoreactive clone sequences.

Libraries were prepared by immunoSEQ multiplex PCR; TCRdb keeps only in-frame clonotypes and omits some of them. Here the sample spans around 22,000 clones, about 80% being singletons. The TCR comes from a human donor in good health. The chain has TRBV6-1 and TRBJ1-1, with D uncertain. The sequenced sample was memory (CD45RA-) CD4+ T cells from blood. The CDR3 DNA sequence: TGTGCCAGCAGTGATAGGTGGTCGTCGGGCACTGAAGCTTTCTTT. Residues: CASSDRWSSGTEAFF.